This TCR beta chain is drawn from a study of blood T cell repertoires in COVID-19. Sequencing used immunoSEQ multiplex PCR; TCRdb keeps in-frame clones, though not all of them. The repertoire consists of about 260,000 clones, with around 90% occurring once and the leading ten covering 3.5% to 4.5%. This CDR3 spans 13 amino acids. CDR1 and CDR2 (germline): MRHNA, SNTAGT. Trimming cost V 5 bases and J 7 bases; bases outside gene matches: 7. V gene TRBV6-4 combines with J gene TRBJ1-2, with TRBD1 identical over 7 bases. The specimen was peripheral blood. The sequence derives from a man in his sixties who had recovered from COVID-19. CDR3 sequence reads: CASSLDRSSGYTF. The DNA for the CDR3 is TGTGCCAGCAGTCTGGACAGGTCTTCTGGCTACACCTTC.